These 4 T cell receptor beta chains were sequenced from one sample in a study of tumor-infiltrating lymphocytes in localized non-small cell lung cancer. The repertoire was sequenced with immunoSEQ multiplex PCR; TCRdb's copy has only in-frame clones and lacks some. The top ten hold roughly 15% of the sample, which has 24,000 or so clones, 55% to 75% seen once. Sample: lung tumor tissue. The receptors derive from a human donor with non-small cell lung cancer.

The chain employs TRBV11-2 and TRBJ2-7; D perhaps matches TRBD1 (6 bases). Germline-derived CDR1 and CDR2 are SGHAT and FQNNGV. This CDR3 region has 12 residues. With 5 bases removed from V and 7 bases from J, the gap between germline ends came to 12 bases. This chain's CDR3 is CASSPGTTEQYF. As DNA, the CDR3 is TGTGCCAGCAGCCCAGGGACAACTGAGCAGTACTTC.

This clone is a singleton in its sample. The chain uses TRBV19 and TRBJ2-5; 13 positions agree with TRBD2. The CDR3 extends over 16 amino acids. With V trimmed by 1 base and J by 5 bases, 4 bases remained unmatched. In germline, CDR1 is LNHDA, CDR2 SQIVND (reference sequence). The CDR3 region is CASSIGLAGGTETQYF. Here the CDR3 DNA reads TGTGCCAGTAGTATAGGACTAGCGGGAGGAACTGAGACCCAGTACTTC.

In DNA, the CDR3 is TGTGCCAGCAGTGGACAGGCAAACAATGAGCAGTTCTTC. It codes for CASSGQANNEQFF. The rearrangement uses TRBV6-4 and TRBJ2-1, with a tentative D call TRBD1 (6 bases). The germline gives CDR1 MRHNA, CDR2 SNTAGT. This CDR3 has 13 amino acids. The germline V and J ends were trimmed by 4 bases and 5 bases, with 9 bases remaining between them.

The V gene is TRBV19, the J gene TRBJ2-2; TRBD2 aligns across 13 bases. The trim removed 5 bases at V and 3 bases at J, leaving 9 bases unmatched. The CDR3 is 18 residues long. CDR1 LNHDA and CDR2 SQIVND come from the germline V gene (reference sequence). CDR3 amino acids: CASSPNGLAGVDTGELFF. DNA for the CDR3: TGTGCCAGTAGTCCAAACGGACTAGCGGGAGTAGACACCGGGGAGCTGTTTTTT.